This TCR beta chain is from a study of identical twins (dated by TCRdb to the mid-2010s). For context, the study as a whole: The study deep-sequenced TCR alpha and beta repertoires from monozygotic twins, unrelated adults of various ages and cord blood to test whether fetal clonotypes persist. To rule out contamination, replicate twin experiments were performed at different times with different library preparation protocols.

The method was 5' RACE. Sequencing was carried out with an Illumina HiSeq 2000. A universal primer binding site was introduced by template switching, and a unique molecular identifier was present in the final cDNA, enabling accurate counting of TCR cDNA molecules. First-strand cDNA for TCR alpha and beta chains was synthesized from specific primers in the conserved constant-segment region. To control for contamination, each cDNA library was double barcoded with a SMART-Mk sample barcode plus Illumina barcodes. TruSeq adapter sequences along with Illumina sample barcodes were introduced in two successive PCR steps. The Illumina HiSeq platform was used with custom primers to sequence TCR alpha and beta cDNA libraries. Turning to the authors' computational methods: MiGEC was used to process raw reads and extract unique molecular identifiers, and MiXCR was used to find CDR3 positions. Recombination models were inferred per individual with the repgenHMM and IGoR tools using an EM algorithm. Shared clonotype analysis was performed with the tcR package in R, normalizing sharing by the product of cloneset sizes. To study raw recombination free of thymic and clonal selection effects, out-of-frame nonproductive sequences were analyzed. TCRdb ran its own pipeline on the public reads, namely fastp trimming at Q25 and MiXCR clone calling, and kept in-frame beta chains. Each CDR3 protein gets just one entry, which takes the most common genes and DNA from the rows behind it. TCRdb, not the original authors, processed these V and J calls. Present in this sample are 200,000 to 250,000 distinct CDR3 sequences, 6.5% of which were seen just once. The ten largest clonotypes hold about 14% of the sample.

With regard to this clonotype: Its recognized antigen is unknown. Per-nucleotide qualities are absent, and no much larger clonotype sits a single base away.

Every donor in the study was a healthy Caucasian. Three pairs of female monozygotic twins, all aged about 18 to 30 years, made up the twin cohort. Positive isolation kits from Invitrogen were used to isolate CD4+ and CD8+ T cell populations. Overall study outcomes, separate from this receptor: Conclusions relied on cross-sectional statistical analysis, since the same donors could not be followed over many years. Fewer insertions were carried by abundant cord blood beta clonotypes, a similar but weaker trend appeared in young adult naive repertoires, and no such trend appeared in memory repertoires. Excess twin sharing in beta out-of-frame sequences was weaker because fewer shared sequences lowered the signal-to-noise ratio. Compared with coincidental sharing between unrelated individuals, out-of-frame TCR alpha sequences shared between twins showed an excess of sequences with low generation probability. Recombination models systematically underestimated out-of-frame TCR alpha sharing in monozygotic twins but agreed with sharing between unrelated individuals. Zero-insertion analyses could be partly confounded by invariant T cells such as MAIT and iNKT, although diverse VJ usage argued against such confounding for most clonotypes.

A further study also used this sample, focusing on T cells expressing NK-cell markers. The second study, in turn, reports: In sorted CD3+CD56+NKG2C+, CD3+CD56+NKG2C- and CD3+CD56-NKG2C+ T-cell subsets from several donors, TCR beta-chain repertoires were profiled. Among the eight sequenced donors, only one was HCMV-seronegative, while the other seven were HCMV-seropositive. To restrict sorting to alphabetaTCR-expressing T cells, an anti-gammadeltaTCR antibody was added in several experiments. In six donors, the dominant CD3+CD56+NKG2C+ clonotypes ranked among the top 10 CD8+ clonotypes, making up roughly 1.0-8% of CD8+ T cells. Those dominant clonotypes were again the most abundant among CD3+CD56-NKG2C+ cells in a handful of donors, at roughly 28.3-65%. Whether the expanded NKG2C-expressing T cell clones were specific for HCMV antigens was left unclear. The eight sequenced donors were randomly selected healthy volunteers, three men and five women. To determine HCMV serostatus, a commercial ELISA kit was used to detect HCMV-specific IgG in serum. MIGEC was used to demultiplex reads and group the reads by UMI, and MiTCR was used to assemble and quantify clonotypes. Only TCR cDNA sequences supported by at least two reads were kept to exclude erroneous sequences. The tcR package was used for downstream repertoire analysis, and clonotypes were matched across fractions by CDR3 nucleotide sequence plus V segment. VDJmatch was used to annotate antigen specificity against VDJdb, with one amino acid substitution allowed in CDR3.

Input material: CD8+ T cells sorted from blood. This TCR was sampled from a woman aged 18-35 years in good health.

The DNA sequence reads TGTGCCTGGAGTGCTTCAAATGAGCAGTTCTTC. This sequence encodes CAWSASNEQFF. The rearrangement joined TRBV30 to TRBJ2-1; the D gene is unclear. The CDR3 measures 11 amino acids from cysteine to phenylalanine. Only CDR3 DNA is held: 33 bases, read in frame from base 1. V lost 1 base and J lost 7 bases; the stretch between them is 5 bases long. The germline V gene (reference sequence) sets CDR1 to GTSNPN and CDR2 to SVGIG.